This T cell receptor beta chain was obtained from a study of T cells after yellow fever vaccination. As for the study in general: Fractions containing few cells were prepared with SMART-Seq v4 Ultra Low Input. General study findings and limits: High-abundance clonotypes from the bulk population could contaminate FACS-sorted repertoires.

TCR cDNA was made by 5'RACE template switching, adding a universal primer site and UMIs. TCRdb re-called the 5' RACE reads with MiXCR, one entry per CDR3 protein. The sample comprises almost 600,000 distinct CDR3 sequences, roughly 14% of which are singletons, and roughly 13% rests with the top ten. Concerning this clonotype: Antigen unknown.

Sequencing was performed on PBMCs, taken on the day of the yellow fever booster vaccination. The receptor was isolated from a man aged 25 to 45 who received the YFV17D yellow fever vaccine.

CDR3 amino acids: CASSEIGGLTGELFF. CDR3 coding DNA: TGTGCCAGCAGCGAAATCGGGGGGTTGACCGGGGAGCTGTTTTTT. V is TRBV7-8 and J is TRBJ2-2; 7 nucleotides line up with TRBD2. V lost 5 bases to trimming and J lost 5 bases; unmatched junction nucleotides: 8. Germline CDR1 and CDR2: SGHVS and FQNEAQ. The CDR3 runs 15 residues.